What follows describes a single T cell receptor beta chain. No antigen is known for it. This CDR3 spans 13 amino acids. Germline-derived CDR1 and CDR2 are DFQATT and SNEGSKA (reference sequence). With 6 bases clipped from V and 3 bases from J, the junction kept 6 bases outside the gene matches. Each CDR3 protein is one row after TCRdb ran MiXCR on the 5' RACE reads. The data contain about 800,000 distinct CDR3 sequences, roughly 10% of them singletons. The data were taken from a study of CD8 T cells in ankylosing spondylitis. General study findings and limits: It appeared that ankylosing spondylitis blood was characterized by a TCR beta motif of several highly homologous variants.

Sequencing used blood, either unsorted or a sorted T cell fraction (not recorded which). The J gene is TRBJ2-7, the V gene TRBV20-1, with 9 bases aligning to TRBD2. This clonotype was sampled from a male donor with ankylosing spondylitis. CDR3 DNA sequence: TGCAGTGCCCGAGCGGGGGGCCGCTACGAGCAGTACTTC. It specifies CSARAGGRYEQYF.